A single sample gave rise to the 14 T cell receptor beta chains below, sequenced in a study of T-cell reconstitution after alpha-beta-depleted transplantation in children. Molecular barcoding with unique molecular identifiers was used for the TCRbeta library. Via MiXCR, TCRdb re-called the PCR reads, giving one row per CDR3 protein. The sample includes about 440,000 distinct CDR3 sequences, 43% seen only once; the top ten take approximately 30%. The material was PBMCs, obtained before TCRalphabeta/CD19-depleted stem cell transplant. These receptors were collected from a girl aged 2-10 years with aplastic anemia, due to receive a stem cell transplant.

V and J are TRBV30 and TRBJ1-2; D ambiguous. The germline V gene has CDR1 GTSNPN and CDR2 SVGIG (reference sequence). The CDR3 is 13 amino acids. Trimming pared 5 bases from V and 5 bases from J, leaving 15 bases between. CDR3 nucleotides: TGTGCCTGGTCCTTCCTCCTCGGATATGGCTACACCTTC. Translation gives CAWSFLLGYGYTF. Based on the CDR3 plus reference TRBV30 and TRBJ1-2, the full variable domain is SQTIHQWPATLVQPVGSPLSLECTVEGTSNPNLYWYRQAAGRGLQLLFYSVGIGQISSEVPQNLSASRPQDRQFILSSKKLLLSDSGFYLCAWSFLLGYGYTFGSGTRLTVV.

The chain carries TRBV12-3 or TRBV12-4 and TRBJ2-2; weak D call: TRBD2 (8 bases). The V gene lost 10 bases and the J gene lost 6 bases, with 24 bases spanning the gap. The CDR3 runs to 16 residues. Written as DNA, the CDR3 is TGTGCCATCAAACGGGGGGGACAGCGACGGGCCGGGGAGCTGTTTTTT. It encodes CAIKRGGQRRAGELFF.

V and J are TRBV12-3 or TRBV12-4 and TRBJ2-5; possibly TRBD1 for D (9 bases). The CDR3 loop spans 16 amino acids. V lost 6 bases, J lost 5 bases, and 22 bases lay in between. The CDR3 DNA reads TGTGCCAGCAGCCCGGGGGGGGACAGGGAGGAGGAGACCCAGTACTTC. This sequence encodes CASSPGGDREEETQYF.

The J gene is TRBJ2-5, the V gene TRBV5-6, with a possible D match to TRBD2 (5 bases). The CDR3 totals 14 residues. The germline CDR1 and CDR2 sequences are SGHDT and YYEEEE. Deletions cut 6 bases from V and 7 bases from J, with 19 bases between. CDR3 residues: CASTSTGKKGTQYF. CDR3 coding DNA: TGTGCCAGCACCAGCACCGGGAAGAAAGGGACCCAGTACTTC.

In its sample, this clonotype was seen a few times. The CDR3 DNA sequence: TGTGCCAGCAGCCTGGGACTAGCGGGAGCTAACCAAGAGACCCAGTACTTC. Its protein is CASSLGLAGANQETQYF. V usage is TRBV28 and J usage is TRBJ2-5, with 14 bases aligning to TRBD2. The ends lost 6 bases at V and 0 bases at J; junction bases unmatched: 6. The CDR3 consists of 17 residues. Per germline, CDR1 MDHEN and CDR2 SYDVKM.

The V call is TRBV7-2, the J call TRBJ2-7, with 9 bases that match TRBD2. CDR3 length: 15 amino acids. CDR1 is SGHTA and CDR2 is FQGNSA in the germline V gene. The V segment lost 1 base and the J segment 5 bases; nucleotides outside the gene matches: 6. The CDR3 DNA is TGTGCCAGCAGCTTAGGCGGGCTAGCGGGGAACGAGCAGTACTTC. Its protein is CASSLGGLAGNEQYF.

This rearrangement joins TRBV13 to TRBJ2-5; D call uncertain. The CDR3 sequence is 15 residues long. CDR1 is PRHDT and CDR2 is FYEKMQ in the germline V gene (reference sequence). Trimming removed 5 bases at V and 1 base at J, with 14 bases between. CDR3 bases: TGTGCCAGCAGCCACGCTTCGGACGTCCAAGAGACCCAGTACTTC. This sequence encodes CASSHASDVQETQYF.

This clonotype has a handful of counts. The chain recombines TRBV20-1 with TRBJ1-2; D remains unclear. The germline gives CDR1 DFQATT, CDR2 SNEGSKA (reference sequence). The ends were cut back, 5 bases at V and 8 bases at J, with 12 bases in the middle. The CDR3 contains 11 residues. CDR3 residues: CSAREGIGYTF. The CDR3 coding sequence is TGCAGTGCTCGGGAGGGTATCGGCTACACCTTC.

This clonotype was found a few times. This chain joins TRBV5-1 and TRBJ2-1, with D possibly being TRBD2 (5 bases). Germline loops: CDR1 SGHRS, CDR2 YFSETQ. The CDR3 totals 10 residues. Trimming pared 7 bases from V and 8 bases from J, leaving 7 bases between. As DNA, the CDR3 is TGCGCCAGCGGGAGCGATGAGCAGTTCTTC. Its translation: CASGSDEQFF. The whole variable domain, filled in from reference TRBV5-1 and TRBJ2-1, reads KAGVTQTPRYLIKTRGQQVTLSCSPISGHRSVSWYQQTPGQGLQFLFEYFSETQRNKGNFPGRFSGRQFSNSRSEMNVSTLELGDSALYLCASGSDEQFFGPGTRLTVL.

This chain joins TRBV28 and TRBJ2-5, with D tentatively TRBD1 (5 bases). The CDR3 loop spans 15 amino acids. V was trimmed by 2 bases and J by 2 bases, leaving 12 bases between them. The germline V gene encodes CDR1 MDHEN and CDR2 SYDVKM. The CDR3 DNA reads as TGTGCCAGCAGTTTAGTGCAGGGCCCGCAAGAGACCCAGTACTTC. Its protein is CASSLVQGPQETQYF.

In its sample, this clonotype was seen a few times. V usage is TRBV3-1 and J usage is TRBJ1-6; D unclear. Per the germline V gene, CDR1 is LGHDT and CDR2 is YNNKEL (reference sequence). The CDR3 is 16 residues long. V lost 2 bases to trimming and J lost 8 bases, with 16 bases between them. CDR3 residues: CASSQFAGVRHSPLHF. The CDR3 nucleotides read TGTGCCAGCAGCCAATTCGCCGGGGTGCGGCATTCACCCCTCCACTTT.

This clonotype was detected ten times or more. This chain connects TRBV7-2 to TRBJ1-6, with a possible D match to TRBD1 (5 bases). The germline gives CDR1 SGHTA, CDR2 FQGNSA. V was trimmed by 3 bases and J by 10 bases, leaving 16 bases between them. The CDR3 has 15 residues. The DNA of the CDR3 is TGTGCCAGCAGCTTGCACAGGAGTGGGGAATCACCCCTCCACTTT. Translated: CASSLHRSGESPLHF. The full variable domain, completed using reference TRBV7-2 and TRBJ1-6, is GAGVSQSPSNKVTEKGKDVELRCDPISGHTALYWYRQSLGQGLEFLIYFQGNSAPDKSGLPSDRFSAERTGGSVSTLTIQRTQQEDSAVYLCASSLHRSGESPLHFGNGTRLTVT.

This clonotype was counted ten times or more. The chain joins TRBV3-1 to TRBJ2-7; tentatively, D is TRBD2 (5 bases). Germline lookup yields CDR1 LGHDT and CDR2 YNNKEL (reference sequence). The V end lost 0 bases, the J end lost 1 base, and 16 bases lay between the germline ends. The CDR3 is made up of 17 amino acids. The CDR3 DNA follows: TGTGCCAGCAGCCAAGATACTACGGACTGGGAGTCCTACGAGCAGTACTTC. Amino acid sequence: CASSQDTTDWESYEQYF.

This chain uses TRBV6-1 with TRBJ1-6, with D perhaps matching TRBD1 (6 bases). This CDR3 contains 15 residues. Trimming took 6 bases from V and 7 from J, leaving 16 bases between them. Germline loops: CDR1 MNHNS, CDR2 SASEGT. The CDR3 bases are TGTGCCAGCAGCGGACCCCGGGACACCAATTCACCCCTCCACTTT. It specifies CASSGPRDTNSPLHF.